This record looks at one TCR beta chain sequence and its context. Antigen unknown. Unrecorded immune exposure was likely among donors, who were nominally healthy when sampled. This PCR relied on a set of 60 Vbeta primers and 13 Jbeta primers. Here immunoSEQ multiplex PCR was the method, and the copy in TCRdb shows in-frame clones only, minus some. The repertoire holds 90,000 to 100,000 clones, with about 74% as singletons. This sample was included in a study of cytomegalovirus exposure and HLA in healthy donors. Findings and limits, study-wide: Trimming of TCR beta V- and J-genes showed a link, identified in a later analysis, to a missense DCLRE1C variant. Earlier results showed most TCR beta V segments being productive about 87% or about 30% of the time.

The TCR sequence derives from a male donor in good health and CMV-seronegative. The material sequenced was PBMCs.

Here the CDR3 reads CASSPQVGGRGYTF. The CDR3 DNA reads TGTGCCAGCAGCCCCCAGGTAGGGGGTCGAGGCTACACCTTC. J is TRBJ1-2 and V is TRBV7-2, with a weak D call TRBD1 (6 bases). Trimming took 5 bases from V and 8 from J, leaving 18 bases between them. Germline CDR1 SGHTA, CDR2 FQGNSA. There are 14 residues in the CDR3.